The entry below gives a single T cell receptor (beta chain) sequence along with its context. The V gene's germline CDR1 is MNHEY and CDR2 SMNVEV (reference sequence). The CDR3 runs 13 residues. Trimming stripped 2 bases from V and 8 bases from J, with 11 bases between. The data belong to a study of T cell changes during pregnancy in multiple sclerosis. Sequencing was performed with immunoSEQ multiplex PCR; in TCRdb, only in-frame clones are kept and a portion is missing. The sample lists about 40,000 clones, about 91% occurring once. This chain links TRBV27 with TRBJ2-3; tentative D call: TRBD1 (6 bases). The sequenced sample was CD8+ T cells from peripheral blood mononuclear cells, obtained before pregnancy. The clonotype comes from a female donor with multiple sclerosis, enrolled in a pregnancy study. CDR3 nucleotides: TGTGCCAGCAGTTTAGATGTAGGGGGTACGCAGTATTTT. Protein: CASSLDVGGTQYF.